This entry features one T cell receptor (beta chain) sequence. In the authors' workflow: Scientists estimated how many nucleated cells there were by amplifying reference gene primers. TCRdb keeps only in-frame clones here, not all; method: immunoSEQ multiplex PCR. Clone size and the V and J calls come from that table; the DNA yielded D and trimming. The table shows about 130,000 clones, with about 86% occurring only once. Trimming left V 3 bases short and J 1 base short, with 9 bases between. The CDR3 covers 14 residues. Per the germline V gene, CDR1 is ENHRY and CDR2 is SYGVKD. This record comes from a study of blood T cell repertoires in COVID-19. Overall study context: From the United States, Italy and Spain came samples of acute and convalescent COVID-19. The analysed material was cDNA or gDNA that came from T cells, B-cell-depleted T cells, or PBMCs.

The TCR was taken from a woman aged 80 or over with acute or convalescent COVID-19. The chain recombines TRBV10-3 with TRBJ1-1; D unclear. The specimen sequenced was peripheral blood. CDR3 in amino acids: CAISDDVGNTEAFF. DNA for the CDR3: TGTGCCATCAGTGACGATGTCGGGAACACTGAAGCTTTCTTT.